Listed below are T cell receptor beta chains from one sample, sequenced in a study of blood T cell repertoires in COVID-19. Generated by immunoSEQ multiplex PCR, the TCRdb table keeps only in-frame clones and is missing some. The table shows about 120,000 clones, with 81% occurring only once. The sequencing sample was made of peripheral blood. All receptors derive from a man aged 25 to 40 with COVID-19, enrolled during active disease. CDR3s include the opening cysteine and the closing phenylalanine or tryptophan. D genes are given only for firm matches. A row's size may be missing; if present it is once, few, many or a size class.

abundance: .; d_gene: .; j_gene: TRBJ1-6; v_gene: TRBV6-6; CDR3nt: TGTGCCAGCAGTTACCAGGGCACCTATAATTCACCCCTCCACTTT; CDR3aa: CASSYQGTYNSPLHF
abundance: .; d_gene: TRBD2; j_gene: TRBJ2-2; v_gene: TRBV11-1; CDR3nt: TGTGCCAGCAGCTTAGCTAGGGGCGGGAGCGGCACCGGGGAGCTGTTTTTT; CDR3aa: CASSLARGGSGTGELFF
abundance: .; d_gene: .; j_gene: TRBJ1-1; v_gene: TRBV5-4; CDR3nt: TGTGCCAGCAGCTTGGCACCGGGGACTGAAGCTTTCTTT; CDR3aa: CASSLAPGTEAFF
abundance: .; d_gene: TRBD1; j_gene: TRBJ1-1; v_gene: TRBV7-8; CDR3nt: TGTGCCAGCAGCCGATTAAAAGGGACAGCGGTCAACACTGAAGCTTTCTTT; CDR3aa: CASSRLKGTAVNTEAFF
abundance: .; d_gene: TRBD1; j_gene: TRBJ2-5; v_gene: TRBV19; CDR3nt: TGTGCCAGTAGTATAGGGACAGGGGCGTCCCAAGAGACCCAGTACTTC; CDR3aa: CASSIGTGASQETQYF
abundance: .; d_gene: TRBD1; j_gene: TRBJ1-1; v_gene: TRBV19; CDR3nt: TGTGCCAGTACGAGAGCTGCCGGGACAGGGTTGGGGAACACTGAAGCTTTCTTT; CDR3aa: CASTRAAGTGLGNTEAFF
abundance: .; d_gene: .; j_gene: TRBJ2-7; v_gene: TRBV6-1; CDR3nt: TGTGCCAGCAGTGAAATGTATAGTGGTTGGTACGAGCAGTACTTC; CDR3aa: CASSEMYSGWYEQYF
abundance: .; d_gene: .; j_gene: TRBJ1-4; v_gene: TRBV28; CDR3nt: TGTGCCAGCAGTTTAGTCTTCGCGAATGAAAAACTGTTTTTT; CDR3aa: CASSLVFANEKLFF
abundance: .; d_gene: TRBD2; j_gene: TRBJ2-7; v_gene: TRBV10-3; CDR3nt: TGTGCCATCAGCCTTACTAGCGGGAGCTACGAGCAGTACTTC; CDR3aa: CAISLTSGSYEQYF
abundance: .; d_gene: .; j_gene: TRBJ2-1; v_gene: TRBV6-2/TRBV6-3; CDR3nt: TGTGCCAGCAGTTACTTAAGTAGCGGCAATGAGCAGTTCTTC; CDR3aa: CASSYLSSGNEQFF
abundance: .; d_gene: TRBD1; j_gene: TRBJ2-7; v_gene: TRBV28; CDR3nt: TGTGCCAGCAGTTTTCCGGGACAGGGGACCTACGAGCAGTACTTC; CDR3aa: CASSFPGQGTYEQYF
abundance: .; d_gene: TRBD1; j_gene: TRBJ1-3; v_gene: TRBV27; CDR3nt: TGTGCCAGCAGTTTCCAGGGGGGAGCTGGAAACACCATATATTTT; CDR3aa: CASSFQGGAGNTIYF
abundance: .; d_gene: .; j_gene: TRBJ1-6; v_gene: TRBV11-2; CDR3nt: TGTGCCAGCAGCTTAGGGATGGGGGCTTCAGATAATTCACCCCTCCACTTT; CDR3aa: CASSLGMGASDNSPLHF
abundance: .; d_gene: TRBD1; j_gene: TRBJ1-6; v_gene: TRBV2; CDR3nt: TGTGCCAGCAGTCTGACAGGGCCTTTTAATTCACCCCTCCACTTT; CDR3aa: CASSLTGPFNSPLHF
abundance: .; d_gene: TRBD1; j_gene: TRBJ1-1; v_gene: TRBV4-1; CDR3nt: TGCGCCAGCAGCCACGCCTTAGGGACAGGGGGCACTGAAGCTTTCTTT; CDR3aa: CASSHALGTGGTEAFF
abundance: .; d_gene: .; j_gene: TRBJ2-1; v_gene: TRBV9; CDR3nt: TGTGCCAGCAGCCCAACAGGGAGCGAGAAGAATGAGCAGTTCTTC; CDR3aa: CASSPTGSEKNEQFF
abundance: .; d_gene: TRBD1; j_gene: TRBJ2-1; v_gene: TRBV4-1; CDR3nt: TGCGCCAGCAGCCAAGTTCTCGGGACAGGGTTTCTCTACAATGAGCAGTTCTTC; CDR3aa: CASSQVLGTGFLYNEQFF
abundance: .; d_gene: TRBD1; j_gene: TRBJ1-2; v_gene: TRBV6-1; CDR3nt: TGTGCCAGCAGTGAAGGGCAGGGGGCAGCTAACTATGGCTACACCTTC; CDR3aa: CASSEGQGAANYGYTF
abundance: once; d_gene: .; j_gene: TRBJ1-3; v_gene: TRBV29-1; CDR3nt: TGCAGCGTTGCTTGGGGGAGGTATGGAAACACCATATATTTT; CDR3aa: CSVAWGRYGNTIYF
abundance: .; d_gene: .; j_gene: TRBJ1-1; v_gene: TRBV7-9; CDR3nt: TGTGCCAGCCGCGTACAAGGGGGTGAAGCTTTCTTT; CDR3aa: CASRVQGGEAFF
abundance: few; d_gene: TRBD1; j_gene: TRBJ2-6; v_gene: TRBV11-3; CDR3nt: TGTGCCAGCAGCTTAGGGACAGGGACTGGGGCCAACGTCCTGACTTTC; CDR3aa: CASSLGTGTGANVLTF
abundance: .; d_gene: TRBD2; j_gene: TRBJ2-1; v_gene: TRBV5-1; CDR3nt: TGCGCCAGCAGCACCGGGACTAGCGGGAGCGGGAATGAGCAGTTCTTC; CDR3aa: CASSTGTSGSGNEQFF
abundance: .; d_gene: .; j_gene: TRBJ1-1; v_gene: TRBV5-1; CDR3nt: TGCGCCAGCAGCTTAGGACATGAAGCTTTCTTT; CDR3aa: CASSLGHEAFF
abundance: .; d_gene: .; j_gene: TRBJ1-1; v_gene: TRBV12-3/TRBV12-4; CDR3nt: TGTGCCAGCAGTTACGACAGGCGGGCTTTCTTT; CDR3aa: CASSYDRRAFF
abundance: many; d_gene: TRBD1; j_gene: TRBJ2-2; v_gene: TRBV2; CDR3nt: TGTGCCAGCAGTGTCGGACAGGACACCGGGGAGCTGTTTTTT; CDR3aa: CASSVGQDTGELFF
abundance: once; d_gene: TRBD1; j_gene: TRBJ2-7; v_gene: TRBV12-5; CDR3nt: TGTGCTAGTGGTGTAGGGACAGGGGGAATCGAGCAGTACTTC; CDR3aa: CASGVGTGGIEQYF
abundance: .; d_gene: .; j_gene: TRBJ1-2; v_gene: TRBV19; CDR3nt: TGTGCCAGTAGTCCCCCCGGGGCCGGGGGCTATGGCTACACCTTC; CDR3aa: CASSPPGAGGYGYTF
abundance: .; d_gene: .; j_gene: TRBJ1-3; v_gene: TRBV4-3; CDR3nt: TGCGCCAGCAGCCAAGATCTGGGCAGGGCTAGCTCTGGAAACACCATATATTTT; CDR3aa: CASSQDLGRASSGNTIYF
abundance: .; d_gene: .; j_gene: TRBJ1-2; v_gene: TRBV28; CDR3nt: TGTGCCAGCAGTTCGGGGGGGCTGAACTATGGCTACACCTTC; CDR3aa: CASSSGGLNYGYTF
abundance: .; d_gene: .; j_gene: TRBJ2-6; v_gene: TRBV15; CDR3nt: TGTGCCACCAGCAGAGATGTAGGGGCTGGGGCCAACGTCCTGACTTTC; CDR3aa: CATSRDVGAGANVLTF
abundance: once; d_gene: TRBD1; j_gene: TRBJ1-1; v_gene: TRBV4-1; CDR3nt: TGCGCCAGCAGCCCCCGAGGTAACAGGGGGAGCACTGAAGCTTTCTTT; CDR3aa: CASSPRGNRGSTEAFF
abundance: .; d_gene: .; j_gene: TRBJ1-2; v_gene: TRBV2; CDR3nt: TGTGCCAGCAGAATTAGAGAGACTATTAACTATGGCTACACCTTC; CDR3aa: CASRIRETINYGYTF
abundance: .; d_gene: .; j_gene: TRBJ2-1; v_gene: TRBV28; CDR3nt: TGTGCCAGCAGTTTAGGGTCCCCCGGGAATGAGCAGTTCTTC; CDR3aa: CASSLGSPGNEQFF
abundance: .; d_gene: .; j_gene: TRBJ2-7; v_gene: TRBV3-1/TRBV3-2; CDR3nt: TGTGCCAGCAGCCAAGATGCTAGGTGGGAGCAGTACTTC; CDR3aa: CASSQDARWEQYF
abundance: .; d_gene: .; j_gene: TRBJ1-2; v_gene: TRBV12-3/TRBV12-4; CDR3nt: TGTGCCAGCAGTTTCGGTTATGGCTACACCTTC; CDR3aa: CASSFGYGYTF
abundance: few; d_gene: TRBD1; j_gene: TRBJ2-7; v_gene: TRBV18; CDR3nt: TGTGCCAGCTCCCCTAGGGGGCCTCCGGAGGACGAGCAGTACTTC; CDR3aa: CASSPRGPPEDEQYF
abundance: .; d_gene: TRBD1; j_gene: TRBJ2-1; v_gene: TRBV5-1; CDR3nt: TGCGCCAGCAGCTTGGGACAGGGGAGCAATGAGCAGTTCTTC; CDR3aa: CASSLGQGSNEQFF
abundance: .; d_gene: TRBD1; j_gene: TRBJ1-5; v_gene: TRBV6-2/TRBV6-3; CDR3nt: TGTGCCAGCAGTTCCTCAGGGGGGGCCCAGCCCCAGCATTTT; CDR3aa: CASSSSGGAQPQHF